This TCR beta chain was sequenced during a study of cytotoxic CD8 clonotypes in ibrutinib-treated CLL. Overall study findings and caveats: Clonality correlated strongly with circulating CD8+ T cells and exceeded age-matched healthy donors at baseline.

Generated by immunoSEQ multiplex PCR, the TCRdb table keeps only in-frame clones and is missing some. Seen here are roughly 70,000 clones, around 80% observed once, and the top ten hold 7.7%. About this clone: What it binds is not known.

V lost 9 bases and J lost 3, with 12 bases in between. The germline V gene has CDR1 ENHRY and CDR2 SYGVKD. The CDR3 runs to 13 residues. This sample comprised PBMCs, obtained at disease progression, from a patient treated with ibrutinib. This sequence joins TRBV10-3 and TRBJ1-3; a possible D gene is TRBD1 (5 bases). The receptor comes from a human donor with chronic lymphocytic leukemia. CDR3 amino acids: CAIAGTSGNTIYF. The CDR3 region has the DNA TGTGCCATAGCAGGGACGAGTGGAAACACCATATATTTT.